The rows below give T cell receptor beta chains drawn from one sample of a study of CD8 T cell repertoires and HIV-1 epitope variants. Some clones are missing from TCRdb's copy, which holds only in-frame ones; the method was immunoSEQ multiplex PCR. The sample shows approximately 6,600 clones, 66% of them seen only once. No cognate antigen is known for these TCRs. The sample taken for sequencing was cultured CD8+ T cells derived from PBMCs. The receptors were gathered from a male donor with HIV. Each CDR3 is given with its conserved first and last residue. D genes are given only for firm matches. The size of a clone is reported for some rows only, either as once, few or many, or as a class for expanded clones.

CDR3aa | CDR3nt | j_gene | v_gene | len | abundance | d_gene
CASSPPGGASYEQYF | TGTGCCAGCAGTCCCCCTGGGGGCGCGTCCTACGAGCAGTACTTC | TRBJ2-7 | TRBV27 | 15 | NA | NA
CASSQGHEQYF | TGCGCCAGCAGCCAAGGACATGAGCAGTACTTC | TRBJ2-7 | TRBV4-3 | 11 | NA | NA
CASSQEIGGILPLHF | TGCGCCAGCAGCCAAGAGATAGGGGGCATCTTACCCCTCCACTTT | TRBJ1-6 | TRBV4-3 | 15 | few | TRBD1
CASSSPNSGANVLTF | TGTGCCAGCAGCTCCCCGAACTCTGGGGCCAACGTCCTGACTTTC | TRBJ2-6 | TRBV7-9 | 15 | NA | NA
CASSQDRQGASTDTQYF | TGCGCCAGCAGCCAGGACAGACAGGGGGCAAGCACAGATACGCAGTATTTT | TRBJ2-3 | TRBV4-3 | 17 | NA | TRBD1
CASRSVEGPTYEQYF | TGTGCCAGCAGGTCGGTGGAGGGGCCTACCTACGAGCAGTACTTC | TRBJ2-7 | TRBV2 | 15 | few | NA
CASRAGPAYEQYF | TGTGCCAGCCGGGCGGGACCAGCCTACGAGCAGTACTTC | TRBJ2-7 | TRBV28 | 13 | NA | NA
CAISESGLANYNEQFF | TGTGCCATCAGTGAGTCGGGACTAGCGAATTACAATGAGCAGTTCTTC | TRBJ2-1 | TRBV10-3 | 16 | NA | TRBD2
CASSLGQGLTEAFF | TGTGCCAGCAGCCTCGGACAGGGATTGACTGAAGCTTTCTTT | TRBJ1-1 | TRBV6-6 | 14 | NA | TRBD1
CASTLGGSGDTQYF | TGTGCCAGCACTTTGGGGGGGTCTGGAGATACGCAGTATTTT | TRBJ2-3 | TRBV5-6 | 14 | few | TRBD2
CASSDGTKPQHF | TGTGCCAGCTCAGATGGGACTAAGCCCCAGCATTTT | TRBJ1-5 | TRBV18 | 12 | NA | NA
CASSTTRMAETSYNEQFF | TGTGCCAGCAGCACAACCAGGATGGCGGAGACCTCCTACAATGAGCAGTTCTTC | TRBJ2-1 | TRBV7-9 | 18 | NA | NA
CASSEAVNYGYTF | TGTGCCAGCAGTGAAGCGGTTAACTATGGCTACACCTTC | TRBJ1-2 | TRBV6-1 | 13 | NA | NA
CASSLSGGSYEAFF | TGTGCCAGCAGCCTATCAGGGGGTAGCTATGAAGCTTTCTTT | TRBJ1-1 | TRBV7-9 | 14 | large | TRBD1
CASSQTAAGGEQYF | TGCGCCAGCAGCCAAACAGCGGCGGGGGGCGAGCAGTACTTC | TRBJ2-7 | TRBV4-1 | 14 | few | TRBD2
CASGQDTGELFF | TGTGCCAGCGGCCAAGACACCGGGGAGCTGTTTTTT | TRBJ2-2 | TRBV9 | 12 | few | NA
CASSVKFGGETQYF | TGTGCCAGCAGCGTTAAATTCGGGGGGGAGACCCAGTACTTC | TRBJ2-5 | TRBV9 | 14 | NA | TRBD2
CSVEAGSSYEQYF | TGCAGCGTTGAAGCCGGGAGCTCCTACGAGCAGTACTTC | TRBJ2-7 | TRBV29-1 | 13 | NA | NA
CASSSQFTDTQYF | TGTGCCAGCAGTTCACAGTTCACAGATACGCAGTATTTT | TRBJ2-3 | TRBV28 | 13 | NA | NA
CASSVGGFDSPLHF | TGTGCCAGCAGCGTGGGGGGTTTCGATTCACCCCTCCACTTT | TRBJ1-6 | TRBV9 | 14 | NA | NA
CASSLGRRISGAYEQYF | TGTGCCAGCAGCTTAGGCCGTCGTATTAGCGGAGCCTACGAGCAGTACTTC | TRBJ2-7 | TRBV13 | 17 | NA | NA
CASSLYGASYEQYF | TGTGCCAGCAGTTTATATGGGGCGTCCTACGAGCAGTACTTC | TRBJ2-7 | TRBV28 | 14 | once | NA
CASSQALGLRETQYF | TGCGCCAGCAGCCAGGCCCTCGGACTGCGGGAGACCCAGTACTTC | TRBJ2-5 | TRBV4-3 | 15 | NA | NA
CASTETGNTEAFF | TGTGCCAGCACCGAAACAGGGAACACTGAAGCTTTCTTT | TRBJ1-1 | TRBV28 | 13 | NA | NA
CASSSPGGRGPSYEQYF | TGTGCCAGCAGTTCACCAGGGGGTAGAGGACCCTCCTACGAGCAGTACTTC | TRBJ2-7 | TRBV28 | 17 | NA | TRBD1
CASSPYANQPQHF | TGTGCCAGCAGTCCCTATGCGAATCAGCCCCAGCATTTT | TRBJ1-5 | TRBV6-5 | 13 | few | NA
CASSQAADTYNEQFF | TGCGCCAGCAGCCAAGCGGCAGACACCTACAATGAGCAGTTCTTC | TRBJ2-1 | TRBV4-3 | 15 | NA | NA
CASKTETGGKYTEAFF | TGTGCCAGCAAAACGGAGACAGGGGGAAAGTATACTGAAGCTTTCTTT | TRBJ1-1 | TRBV2 | 16 | NA | TRBD1
CATSDGTGGIGEQYF | TGTGCCACCAGCGATGGGACAGGTGGCATTGGCGAGCAGTACTTC | TRBJ2-7 | TRBV15 | 15 | NA | TRBD1
CSASDTGELFF | TGCAGTGCTAGCGACACCGGGGAGCTGTTTTTT | TRBJ2-2 | TRBV20-1 | 11 | NA | NA
CASSGQGADNEQFF | TGCGCCAGCTCAGGACAGGGGGCTGACAATGAGCAGTTCTTC | TRBJ2-1 | TRBV5-1 | 14 | NA | TRBD1
CASAIQGGDTEAFF | TGTGCCAGCGCCATCCAGGGGGGAGACACTGAAGCTTTCTTT | TRBJ1-1 | TRBV28 | 14 | NA | TRBD1
CASSEIASSYEQYF | TGTGCCAGCAGTGAGATTGCAAGCTCCTACGAGCAGTACTTC | TRBJ2-7 | TRBV27 | 14 | NA | NA
CASSPERELNEQFF | TGTGCCAGCAGTCCCGAGCGGGAGCTCAATGAGCAGTTCTTC | TRBJ2-1 | TRBV28 | 14 | NA | TRBD2
CASSPFGVDGDNQGYTF | TGTGCCAGCAGCCCATTTGGGGTTGATGGGGACAATCAAGGCTACACCTTC | TRBJ1-2 | TRBV2 | 17 | few | NA